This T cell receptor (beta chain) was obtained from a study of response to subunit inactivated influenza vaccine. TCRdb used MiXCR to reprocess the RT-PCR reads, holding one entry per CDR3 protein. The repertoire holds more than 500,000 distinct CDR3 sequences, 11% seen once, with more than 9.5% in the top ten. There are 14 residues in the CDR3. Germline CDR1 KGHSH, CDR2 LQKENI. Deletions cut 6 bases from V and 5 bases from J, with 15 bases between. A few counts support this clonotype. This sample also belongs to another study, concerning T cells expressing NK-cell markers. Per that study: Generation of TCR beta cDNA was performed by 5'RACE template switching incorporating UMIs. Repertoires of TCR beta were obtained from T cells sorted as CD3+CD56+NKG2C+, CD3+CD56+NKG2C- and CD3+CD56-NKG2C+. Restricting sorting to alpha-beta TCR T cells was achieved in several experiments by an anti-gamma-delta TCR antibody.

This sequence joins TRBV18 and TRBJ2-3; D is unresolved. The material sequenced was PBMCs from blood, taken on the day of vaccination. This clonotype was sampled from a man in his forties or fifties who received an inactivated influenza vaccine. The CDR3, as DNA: TGTGCCAGCTCCCAGAGTGCCAGGAGAGATACGCAGTATTTT. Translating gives CASSQSARRDTQYF.